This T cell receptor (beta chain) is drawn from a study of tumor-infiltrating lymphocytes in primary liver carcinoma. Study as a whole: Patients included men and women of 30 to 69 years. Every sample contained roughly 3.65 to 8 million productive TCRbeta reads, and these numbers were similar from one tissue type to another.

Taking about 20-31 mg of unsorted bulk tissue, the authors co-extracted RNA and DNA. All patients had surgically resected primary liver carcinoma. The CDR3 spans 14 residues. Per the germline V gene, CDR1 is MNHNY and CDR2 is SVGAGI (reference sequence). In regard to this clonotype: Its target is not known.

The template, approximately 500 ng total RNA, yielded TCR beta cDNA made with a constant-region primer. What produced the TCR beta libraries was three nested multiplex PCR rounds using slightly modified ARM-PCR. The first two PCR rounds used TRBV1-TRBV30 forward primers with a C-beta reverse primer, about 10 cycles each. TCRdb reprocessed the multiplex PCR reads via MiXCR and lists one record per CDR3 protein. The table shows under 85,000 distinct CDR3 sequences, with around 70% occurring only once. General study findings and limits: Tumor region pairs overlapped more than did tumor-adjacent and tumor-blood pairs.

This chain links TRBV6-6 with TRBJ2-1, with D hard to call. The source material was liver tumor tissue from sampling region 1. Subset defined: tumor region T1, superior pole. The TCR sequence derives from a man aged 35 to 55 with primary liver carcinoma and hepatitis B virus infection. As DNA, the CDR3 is TGTGGCAGGATGAACCTACACTCTTACAATGAGCAGTTCTTC. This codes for CGRMNLHSYNEQFF.